These 32 T cell receptor beta chains originate from one sample sequenced in a study of cytomegalovirus exposure and HLA in healthy donors. Assay: immunoSEQ multiplex PCR; the TCRdb copy retains only in-frame clones and omits some. The sample consists of 170,000 or so clones, about 80% of them appearing once. Sequencing used PBMCs. These receptors came from a woman between 18 and 30 years old in good health and CMV-seropositive.

The V and J genes are TRBV27 and TRBJ1-1; no firm D call. The V gene lost 0 bases and the J gene lost 5 bases, with 7 bases spanning the gap. This CDR3 spans 13 amino acids. Germline CDR1 is MNHEY and CDR2 is SMNVEV (reference sequence). The CDR3 here is CASSLSYSTEAFF. CDR3 nucleotides: TGTGCCAGCAGTTTATCTTATAGTACTGAAGCTTTCTTT.

Here the CDR3 DNA reads TGTGCCAGCTCACCCTCCACACAGGGGGCATCAACTGAAGCTTTCTTT. Amino acids: CASSPSTQGASTEAFF. The rearrangement links TRBV18 to TRBJ1-1; 9 bases map to TRBD1. CDR1 and CDR2 (germline): KGHSH, LQKENI. The CDR3 consists of 16 residues. The J segment lost 5 bases and the V segment lost 3 bases, leaving 10 bases of the junction unmatched. The full variable domain, its missing parts supplied by reference TRBV18 and TRBJ1-1, is NAGVMQNPRHLVRRRGQEARLRCSPMKGHSHVYWYRQLPEEGLKFMVYLQKENIIDESGMPKERFSAEFPKEGPSILRIQQVVRGDSAAYFCASSPSTQGASTEAFFGQGTRLTVV.

The chain carries TRBV27 and TRBJ1-6; D might be TRBD1 (5 bases). The CDR3 spans 15 residues. From germline, CDR1 is MNHEY and CDR2 SMNVEV (reference sequence). V was shortened by 0 bases and J by 13 bases, with 16 bases between the two germline ends. The DNA for the CDR3 is TGTGCCAGCAGTTTATCGTTGGCAGGGATCAGGCCCCTCCACTTT. This translates into CASSLSLAGIRPLHF.

The J gene is TRBJ1-1, the V gene TRBV21-1; TRBD1 reflects the table's D call only, with no check against the DNA. TRBV21-1 is flagged as a pseudogene. CDR3 length equals 21 residues. The CDR3 nucleotides are TGTGCCAGCAGCAAAGTAAGCGGAGGGGGCGCTTGTAATCGGCCAGACACTGAAGCTTTCTTT. Its translation: CASSKVSGGGACNRPDTEAFF.

V and J are TRBV5-6 and TRBJ2-2, with 14 positions matching TRBD2. CDR1 is SGHDT and CDR2 is YYEEEE in the germline V gene. CDR3 length: 15 residues. With 5 bases clipped from V and 6 bases from J, the junction kept 3 bases outside the gene matches. CDR3 nucleotide sequence: TGTGCCAGCAGTGGGACTAGCGGGGGCTCCGGGGAGCTGTTTTTT. This translates into CASSGTSGGSGELFF.

The chain couples TRBV7-2 to TRBJ1-6; 9 bases fit TRBD1. The ends lost 5 bases at V and 13 bases at J; junction bases unmatched: 6. CDR3 length: 13 residues. In germline, CDR1 is SGHTA, CDR2 FQGNSA. CDR3 amino acids: CASSTGGLNPLHF. The CDR3 DNA reads as TGTGCCAGCAGCACAGGGGGCCTTAATCCCCTCCACTTT. The full variable domain, its missing parts supplied by reference TRBV7-2 and TRBJ1-6, is GAGVSQSPSNKVTEKGKDVELRCDPISGHTALYWYRQSLGQGLEFLIYFQGNSAPDKSGLPSDRFSAERTGGSVSTLTIQRTQQEDSAVYLCASSTGGLNPLHFGNGTRLTVT.

This sequence joins TRBV9 and TRBJ2-7; 11 nucleotides line up with TRBD1. After removal of 4 bases from V and 7 bases from J, the junction contained 13 bases not matched to a gene. The CDR3 covers 16 residues. Germline values: CDR1 SGDLS, CDR2 YYNGEE. CDR3 in DNA: TGTGCCAGCAGCCGGACAGGGGGCGTGGAATCCTCTGAGCAGTACTTC. Residues: CASSRTGGVESSEQYF.

J is TRBJ2-7 and V is TRBV19, with 8 bases aligning to TRBD1. In germline, CDR1 is LNHDA, CDR2 SQIVND (reference sequence). Trimming took 9 bases from V and 8 from J; bases not matched to a gene: 9. This CDR3 region has 12 residues. The CDR3 DNA follows: TGTGCCAGCTACCTTGACAGGGGCCAGCAGTACTTC. This gives the protein CASYLDRGQQYF.

The chain joins TRBV19 to TRBJ2-1, with 7 bases fitting TRBD2. The junction had 14 bases not matched to a gene; V was cut back by 5 bases and J by 10 bases. There are 15 residues in the CDR3. Germline V CDR1 and CDR2: LNHDA, SQIVND (reference sequence). The CDR3 coding sequence is TGTGCCAGTAGTCCCATAAAGACTAGCCGGTTAGAGCAGTTCTTC. Its protein product is CASSPIKTSRLEQFF.

Written as DNA, the CDR3 is TGTGCCAGCGGAGATGAACCTGGAAACACCATATATTTT. Its translation: CASGDEPGNTIYF. The rearrangement links TRBV7-9 to TRBJ1-3; D gene ambiguous. Germline values: CDR1 SEHNR, CDR2 FQNEAQ (reference sequence). The V end was cut by 8 bases, the J end by 2 bases, with 10 bases between. CDR3 size: 13 residues.

This clone has just a few counts. This chain links TRBV5-6 with TRBJ2-7; 9 bases match TRBD1. The J segment lost 6 bases and the V segment lost 1 base, leaving 8 bases of the junction unmatched. Germline V gene sequence: CDR1 SGHDT, CDR2 YYEEEE. The CDR3 has 15 amino acids. This CDR3 is CASSLSGTGLSEQYF. In DNA form, the CDR3 reads TGTGCCAGCAGCTTGTCCGGGACAGGGCTCTCCGAGCAGTACTTC.

In its sample, this clone was seen a few times. This chain connects TRBV19 to TRBJ1-5; possible D gene TRBD1, 5 bases. V lost 3 bases and J lost 9, with 15 bases in between. Looked up from germline, CDR1 is LNHDA and CDR2 is SQIVND (reference sequence). CDR3 length equals 14 residues. The CDR3 DNA sequence: TGTGCCAGTAGTATCGGTCAGGGCTACGGGCCCCAGCATTTT. Amino acids: CASSIGQGYGPQHF. The variable domain in full, completed from reference TRBV19 and TRBJ1-5, reads DGGITQSPKYLFRKEGQNVTLSCEQNLNHDAMYWYRQDPGQGLRLIYYSQIVNDFQKGDIAEGYSVSREKKESFPLTVTSAQKNPTAFYLCASSIGQGYGPQHFGDGTRLSIL.

The J gene is TRBJ2-1, the V gene TRBV10-2; D uncertain. The CDR3 is made up of 13 amino acids. Trimming shortened V by 3 bases and J by 4 bases, and 7 bases separated the two germline ends. Germline assignment: CDR1 WSHSY and CDR2 SAAADI. CDR3 nucleotides: TGCGCCAGCAGTGATAGCTCTTACAATGAGCAGTTCTTC. Its translation: CASSDSSYNEQFF.

This chain uses TRBV9 with TRBJ2-3; 7 nucleotides align to TRBD2. The CDR3 contains 16 residues. V lost 3 bases to trimming and J lost 1 base; unmatched junction nucleotides: 8. Germline CDR1 reads SGDLS; CDR2 reads YYNGEE. This CDR3 is CASSEPGGSGTDTQYF. The CDR3 DNA reads TGTGCCAGCAGCGAACCGGGGGGTAGTGGCACAGATACGCAGTATTTT.

The chain couples TRBV7-9 to TRBJ1-1; 10 positions agree with TRBD1. This CDR3 is 13 amino acids long. After removal of 5 bases from V and 8 bases from J, the junction contained 5 bases not matched to a gene. The germline V gene has CDR1 SEHNR and CDR2 FQNEAQ (reference sequence). This CDR3 is CASSAGTGAEAFF. The CDR3, as DNA: TGTGCCAGCAGCGCCGGGACAGGGGCGGAAGCTTTCTTT.

This chain links TRBV7-6 with TRBJ1-2; 7 bases line up with TRBD1. The ends lost 1 base at V and 4 bases at J; junction bases unmatched: 12. This CDR3 comprises 17 residues. Germline CDR1 and CDR2: SGHVS and FNYEAQ. CDR3 sequence reads: CASSLERFRGQLYGYTF. For the CDR3, the DNA is TGTGCCAGCAGCTTAGAACGGTTCAGGGGACAGCTCTATGGCTACACCTTC.

The gene calls are TRBV2 and TRBJ2-1, with 7 bases identical to TRBD2. This CDR3 spans 14 amino acids. Germline trimming cut 11 bases from V and 0 bases from J; bases unmatched to any gene: 7. The germline CDR1 and CDR2 sequences are SNHLY and FYNNEI. The CDR3 DNA reads TGTGCCCGCGCGCCGGGGGGCTCCTACAATGAGCAGTTCTTC. It yields the protein CARAPGGSYNEQFF.

V is TRBV2 and J is TRBJ2-7, with a possible D match to TRBD2 (5 bases). The germline gives CDR1 SNHLY, CDR2 FYNNEI. The CDR3 is made up of 12 amino acids. V was cut by 5 bases and J by 5 bases, with 10 bases left in between. Written as DNA, the CDR3 is TGTGCCAGCAGTAACGGGATCGACGAGCAGTACTTC. Protein product: CASSNGIDEQYF. Variable domain in full (rest from reference TRBV2 and TRBJ2-7): EPEVTQTPSHQVTQMGQEVILRCVPISNHLYFYWYRQILGQKVEFLVSFYNNEISEKSEIFDDQFSVERPDGSNFTLKIRSTKLEDSAMYFCASSNGIDEQYFGPGTRLTVT.

The V gene is TRBV13, the J gene TRBJ2-3; TRBD2 agrees at 9 bases. The germline CDR1 and CDR2 sequences are PRHDT and FYEKMQ (reference sequence). J was trimmed by 1 base and V by 0 bases; bases with no gene match: 5. This CDR3 is built from 17 residues. The CDR3 loop reads CASSLGWPSGGTDTQYF. DNA for the CDR3: TGTGCCAGCAGCTTAGGATGGCCTAGCGGGGGCACAGATACGCAGTATTTT.

This clone was observed once. The chain employs TRBV14 and TRBJ2-7; 11 bases are a match to TRBD1. Germline trimming cut 2 bases from V and 2 bases from J; bases unmatched to any gene: 5. The germline gives CDR1 SGHDN, CDR2 FVKESK. There are 16 residues in the CDR3. CDR3 sequence (DNA): TGTGCCAGCAGCCAAATCGCGGGACAGGGGGCCTACGAGCAGTACTTC. This translates into CASSQIAGQGAYEQYF. Filled out from reference TRBV14 and TRBJ2-7, the complete variable domain reads EAGVTQFPSHSVIEKGQTVTLRCDPISGHDNLYWYRRVMGKEIKFLLHFVKESKQDESGMPNNRFLAERTGGTYSTLKVQPAELEDSGVYFCASSQIAGQGAYEQYFGPGTRLTVT.

This chain uses TRBV4-3 with TRBJ1-4; 7 positions agree with TRBD1. The CDR3 covers 16 residues. Germline CDR1 is LGHNA and CDR2 is YSLEER. V shed 1 base and J 2 bases; nucleotides not matched to a gene: 4. The CDR3 DNA reads TGCGCCAGCAGCCAAGCCAGGGGGTGGACTAATGAAAAACTGTTTTTT. Amino acid sequence: CASSQARGWTNEKLFF.

The chain recombines TRBV7-9 with TRBJ2-7; 7 nucleotides match TRBD1. V shed 0 bases and J 2 bases; nucleotides not matched to a gene: 7. Germline V gives CDR1 SEHNR, CDR2 FQNEAQ (reference sequence). This CDR3 spans 16 amino acids. CDR3 DNA sequence: TGTGCCAGCAGCTTAGCGCTAGGGGACAGCACCTACGAGCAGTACTTC. Amino acids: CASSLALGDSTYEQYF.

This rearrangement joins TRBV6-1 to TRBJ2-7; possible D gene TRBD2, 6 bases. In germline, CDR1 is MNHNS, CDR2 SASEGT. V dropped 9 bases and J dropped 4 bases, with 10 bases sitting between them. The CDR3 has 11 amino acids. CDR3 protein: CASGTEYEQYF. CDR3 in DNA: TGTGCCAGTGGGACTGAATACGAGCAGTACTTC.

The chain joins TRBV2 to TRBJ2-2; 7 bases are shared with TRBD1. Germline V gives CDR1 SNHLY, CDR2 FYNNEI. Unmatched junction bases numbered 4, after V lost 10 bases and J lost 5 bases. The length of the CDR3 is 12 residues. Here the CDR3 reads CATYRGTGELFF. CDR3 in DNA: TGTGCCACATACAGGGGAACCGGGGAGCTGTTTTTT.

The V call is TRBV6-5, the J call TRBJ2-2; 8 bases align to TRBD2. Germline CDR1 is MNHEY and CDR2 is SVGAGI. This CDR3 spans 15 amino acids. J lost 6 bases, V lost 0 bases, and 3 bases had no gene match. For the CDR3, the DNA is TGTGCCAGCAGTTACTCGACTAGCGAGGCCGGGGAGCTGTTTTTT. It is translated as CASSYSTSEAGELFF.

This clone has only one observation. This chain uses TRBV19 with TRBJ2-3, with 8 bases lining up with TRBD2. The CDR3 runs to 15 residues. V gave up 0 bases and J gave up 8 bases; unmatched junction bases: 7. CDR1 is LNHDA and CDR2 is SQIVND in the germline V gene (reference sequence). CDR3 loop: CASSIDGGGQVTQYF. DNA for the CDR3: TGTGCCAGTAGTATAGACGGGGGGGGCCAGGTTACGCAGTATTTT.

The CDR3 nucleotides are TGTGCCAGCAGCCAAAGGGGTGGCTACACCTTC. Protein: CASSQRGGYTF. The rearrangement uses TRBV14 and TRBJ1-2; possibly TRBD1 for D (5 bases). Between the trimmed V and J ends, which lost 2 bases and 7 bases, there was a span of 5 bases. The CDR3 has 11 amino acids. Germline CDR1 is SGHDN and CDR2 is FVKESK.

The chain has TRBV18 and TRBJ2-7; a possible D gene is TRBD1 (5 bases). The CDR3 has 13 amino acids. V gave up 1 base and J gave up 6 bases, with 10 bases separating them. The germline V gene encodes CDR1 KGHSH and CDR2 LQKENI. The CDR3 bases are TGTGCCAGCTCACCACTTTCCAGGGTCGAGCAGTACTTC. Its translation is CASSPLSRVEQYF.

This clone was picked up a small number of times. V gene TRBV7-9 combines with J gene TRBJ1-2; D remains unclear. Germline V gene data show CDR1 as SEHNR and CDR2 as FQNEAQ (reference sequence). Trimming left V 5 bases short and J 4 bases short, with 17 bases between. The CDR3 has 15 residues. The CDR3 region is CASSARDDNPYGYTF. The DNA for the CDR3 is TGTGCCAGCAGCGCCCGAGACGACAACCCCTATGGCTACACCTTC.

The genes are TRBV6-1 and TRBJ1-1; D unclear. The V end lost 2 bases, the J end lost 3 bases, and 13 bases lay between the germline ends. The CDR3 spans 15 residues. Germline V CDR1 and CDR2: MNHNS, SASEGT. CDR3 sequence (DNA): TGTGCCAGCAGTGAACTCCGTTTGGCGGACACTGAAGCTTTCTTT. Residues: CASSELRLADTEAFF.

The chain recombines TRBV15 with TRBJ2-3; TRBD2 aligns across 9 bases. The germline gives CDR1 LNHNV, CDR2 YYDKDF (reference sequence). The CDR3 spans 16 residues. After removal of 1 base from V and 5 bases from J, the junction contained 7 bases not matched to a gene. CDR3 nucleotides: TGTGCCACCAGCAGAGGTAGCGGGGGTTTCGGAGATACGCAGTATTTT. This codes for CATSRGSGGFGDTQYF.

V gene TRBV5-1 combines with J gene TRBJ1-1; unclear D gene. The CDR3 has 13 residues. Between the trimmed V and J ends, which lost 4 bases and 3 bases, there was a span of 10 bases. Germline CDR1 is SGHRS and CDR2 is YFSETQ. The CDR3 nucleotides are TGCGCCAGCAGCCCGCGATTGGACACTGAAGCTTTCTTT. Its translation: CASSPRLDTEAFF. The full variable domain, rest sourced from reference TRBV5-1 and TRBJ1-1, is KAGVTQTPRYLIKTRGQQVTLSCSPISGHRSVSWYQQTPGQGLQFLFEYFSETQRNKGNFPGRFSGRQFSNSRSEMNVSTLELGDSALYLCASSPRLDTEAFFGQGTRLTVV.